This is a list of T cell receptor beta chains from one sample in a study of CXCR3-negative and CXCR3-positive naive CD8 T cells. Following a re-call of the 5' RACE reads, TCRdb has one entry per CDR3 protein and lacks DNA. The sample table sets out about 56,000 distinct CDR3 sequences. Material for sequencing was naive CXCR3+ CD8+ T cells from blood. The origin of the receptors is a human donor in good health. Some clones in this sample may be carry-over from other donors' samples. CDR3s include the opening cysteine and the closing phenylalanine or tryptophan.

v_gene	len	j_gene	CDR3aa
TRBV6-6	17	TRBJ2-7	CASSHLYWTETTYEQYF
TRBV10-3	16	TRBJ1-1	CAISGWTETMNTEAFF
TRBV7-2	15	TRBJ1-3	CASSPVGSSGNTIYF
TRBV6-4	14	TRBJ2-3	CASSEGTSTDTQYF
TRBV6-2/TRBV6-3	16	TRBJ2-1	CASSYSISGGHNEQFF
TRBV20-1	16	TRBJ2-7	CSASWGGGQIYYEQYF
TRBV7-9	15	TRBJ2-5	CASRPRTRRGETQYF
TRBV12-3/TRBV12-4	17	TRBJ2-1	CASSYTPGLASYNEQFF
TRBV19	14	TRBJ2-7	CASSIDPGDYEQYF
TRBV7-6	13	TRBJ2-5	CASSFSVLETQYF
TRBV12-3/TRBV12-4	14	TRBJ1-3	CASRGGGTGNTICF
TRBV7-6	18	TRBJ2-3	CASSSLLAGETSTDTQYF
TRBV7-9	14	TRBJ1-2	CASSLVLRPYGYTF
TRBV15	17	TRBJ2-2	CATRRDVGSVDTGELFF
TRBV7-2	14	TRBJ2-2	CASSAGPGPGELFF
TRBV4-3	14	TRBJ2-5	CASSPGTGTETQYF
TRBV7-6	12	TRBJ2-7	CAVQSPGYEQYF
TRBV29-1	15	TRBJ2-5	CSVDVGLSTQETQYF
TRBV7-6	14	TRBJ1-1	CASSLSAGGTEAFF
TRBV6-5	15	TRBJ2-3	CTSSRTSAPTDTQYF
TRBV14	16	TRBJ1-2	CASSPLLTSPNYGYTF
TRBV2	14	TRBJ2-2	CASRATVNTGELFF
TRBV2	14	TRBJ2-7	CASSPFRGTYEQYF
TRBV7-2	14	TRBJ1-1	CANQKGEFNTEAFF
TRBV20-1	13	TRBJ1-1	CSARPRGDTEAFF
TRBV28	15	TRBJ2-7	CASSWRAGTLGEQYF
TRBV7-2	14	TRBJ2-7	CASSPYRGAYEQYF
TRBV14	17	TRBJ2-5	CASSQAPRRGRIETQYF
TRBV5-1	15	TRBJ1-1	CASSLPREENTEAFF
TRBV25-1	12	TRBJ1-2	CASIGTHYGYTF
TRBV28	19	TRBJ2-5	CASSLYPETSGGHKETQYF
TRBV7-9	15	TRBJ2-7	CASSFRQGLSYEQYF
TRBV28	13	TRBJ1-1	CASTLRGDTEAFF
TRBV6-5	12	TRBJ2-1	CASSSRVYEQFF
TRBV28	18	TRBJ2-3	CAGSRDPYRAGATDTQYF
TRBV7-2	16	TRBJ2-7	CASSFSGSTGSYEQYF
TRBV29-1	14	TRBJ2-3	CSVDDWRGGDTQYF
TRBV12-3/TRBV12-4	16	TRBJ2-3	CASSSRHEASTDTQYF